A selection of T cell receptor beta chains follows, all from one sample in a study of blood T cell repertoires in COVID-19. Data came from immunoSEQ multiplex PCR; TCRdb stores just in-frame clones and leaves some out. Of 310,000 or so clones in the sample, approximately 88% are singletons; the top ten hold 5% to 7.5%. The sample consisted of peripheral blood. These receptors were obtained from a man aged 18 to 35 who had recovered from COVID-19. Each CDR3 is given with its conserved first and last residue. A D gene is named only where the DNA matches it firmly. A row's size may be missing; if present it is once, few, many or a size class.

TRBD2,TRBV10-2,.,TRBJ2-7,TGCGCCAGCTTACTAGCGGGAGCGTACGAGCAGTACTTC,CASLLAGAYEQYF
.,TRBV6-2/TRBV6-3,.,TRBJ1-1,TGTGCCAGCAGTTACTTCTGGGGCCGTCGCACTGAAGCTTTCTTT,CASSYFWGRRTEAFF
.,TRBV5-1,.,TRBJ1-1,TGCGCCAGCAGAACAGGCGGTTTGGGGCTGGCCACTGAAGCTTTCTTT,CASRTGGLGLATEAFF
.,TRBV7-9,.,TRBJ1-3,TGTGCCAGCAGCCGACAGTCCACCTCTGGAAACACCATATATTTT,CASSRQSTSGNTIYF
.,TRBV7-9,.,TRBJ1-1,TGTGCCAGCAGTGGCGGTGCTCTGAACACTGAAGCTTTCTTT,CASSGGALNTEAFF
TRBD1,TRBV28,.,TRBJ1-1,TGTGCCAGCAGTTCGATTGGGACAGGGGGCACTGAAGCTTTCTTT,CASSSIGTGGTEAFF
TRBD1,TRBV5-1,.,TRBJ1-6,TGCGCCAGCAGCCCCCGGGACAGGGGTAATTCACCCCTCCACTTT,CASSPRDRGNSPLHF
TRBD2,TRBV13,few,TRBJ2-1,TGTGCCAGCAGCTTAGGCCTTTGGAGTAGCGGGGGTTACAATGAGCAGTTCTTC,CASSLGLWSSGGYNEQFF
.,TRBV3-1/TRBV3-2,.,TRBJ2-2,TGTGCCAGCAGCCAAGAATACCCTAGCGTAGTAACCGGGGAGCTGTTTTTT,CASSQEYPSVVTGELFF
TRBD1,TRBV27,.,TRBJ2-7,TGTGCCAGCAGTTTACGACAGGGCCCCTACGAGCAGTACTTC,CASSLRQGPYEQYF
.,TRBV19,.,TRBJ1-1,TGTGCCAGTAGTATAGGAGGCAGGGTCGGTGCGAACACTGAAGCTTTCTTT,CASSIGGRVGANTEAFF
TRBD1,TRBV2,.,TRBJ1-2,TGTGCCATTTCCCCCCGTGCGGGACAGAGGGATGGCTACACCTTC,CAISPRAGQRDGYTF
.,TRBV6-1,once,TRBJ1-2,TGTGCCAGCAGTGAAGAACAGGGAGCTAACTATGGCTACACCTTC,CASSEEQGANYGYTF
TRBD2,TRBV5-6,.,TRBJ2-3,TGTGCCAGCAGCTCACCCGTCGCGGGGGGCACAGATACGCAGTATTTT,CASSSPVAGGTDTQYF
TRBD2,TRBV9,once,TRBJ2-1,TGTGCCAGCAGCGTGGGAGGGAGCAGGGTTGAGCAGTTCTTC,CASSVGGSRVEQFF
.,TRBV19,few,TRBJ2-3,TGTGCCAGTAGTATCCTCTCGCGGGGAGGCACAGATACGCAGTATTTT,CASSILSRGGTDTQYF
.,TRBV9,.,TRBJ2-2,TGTGCCAGCAGCGTAGCTACCAGCGGGCGGGGAACCGGGGAGCTGTTTTTT,CASSVATSGRGTGELFF
.,TRBV6-5,.,TRBJ1-6,TGTGCCAGCAGTTTCCTCTGGAGCGGACGTAATTCACCCCTCCACTTT,CASSFLWSGRNSPLHF
TRBD2,TRBV7-9,.,TRBJ2-1,TGTGCCAGCAGCTTATTTAGCGGGAGGGCCTGGAATGAGCAGTTCTTC,CASSLFSGRAWNEQFF
.,TRBV10-1,.,TRBJ2-7,TGCGCCAGCAGCGCCGGGACTGCCTACGAGCAGTACTTC,CASSAGTAYEQYF
.,TRBV30,.,TRBJ1-5,TGTGCCTGGAGTGTCCCCGGGAGTCAGCCCCAGCATTTT,CAWSVPGSQPQHF
.,TRBV11-1,.,TRBJ1-1,TGTGCCAGCAGCTTAGGACTTTCCCCTAACACTGAAGCTTTCTTT,CASSLGLSPNTEAFF
TRBD2,TRBV10-2,.,TRBJ2-1,TGCGCCAGCAGTGAGTCGGTCGGGAGGGCGATCGATGAGCAGTTCTTC,CASSESVGRAIDEQFF
TRBD1,TRBV24-1,.,TRBJ2-7,TGTGCCACCACCCCGGCCAAACCGGGACAGCCAACCTACGAGCAGTACTTC,CATTPAKPGQPTYEQYF
.,TRBV5-6,.,TRBJ1-1,TGTGCCAGCAGCTTGGACGGACTTGACACTGAAGCTTTCTTT,CASSLDGLDTEAFF
TRBD1,TRBV5-1,.,TRBJ1-2,TGCGCCAGCAGCTTGGAACCAGGGGGCCCCTATGGCTACACCTTC,CASSLEPGGPYGYTF
.,TRBV19,.,TRBJ2-7,TGTGCCAGTAGCCCGCACAGGGCCTGGGACTACGAGCAGTACTTC,CASSPHRAWDYEQYF
TRBD1,TRBV10-3,.,TRBJ1-1,TGTGCCATCGGAACAGGGGGCGCGAGTACTGAAGCTTTCTTT,CAIGTGGASTEAFF
TRBD1,TRBV5-1,.,TRBJ2-4,TGCGCCAGCAGCCAAGGGACAGACCGTCAGTACTTC,CASSQGTDRQYF
TRBD1,TRBV19,.,TRBJ2-1,TGTGCCAGTAGTATAACTCCGACAGGGGGCGCGCCGGGGCGCTACAATGAGCAGTTCTTC,CASSITPTGGAPGRYNEQFF
.,TRBV10-3,.,TRBJ1-1,TGTGCCATCAGGGGTGGCAGCGACACTGAAGCTTTCTTT,CAIRGGSDTEAFF
TRBD1,TRBV5-5,once,TRBJ2-1,TGTGCCAGCAGCCTACAGGGGAACAATGAGCAGTTCTTC,CASSLQGNNEQFF
TRBD2,TRBV18,.,TRBJ2-1,TGTGCCAGCTCACTCTTCCTAGCGGGGGGCACCTACAATGAGCAGTTCTTC,CASSLFLAGGTYNEQFF
.,TRBV5-1,.,TRBJ2-1,TGCGCCAGCAGCTTGTTGGGCTCCCGAGACTACAATGAGCAGTTCTTC,CASSLLGSRDYNEQFF
.,TRBV24-1,.,TRBJ1-5,TGTGCCACCAGTACAGACAATAGCAATCAGCCCCAGCATTTT,CATSTDNSNQPQHF
.,TRBV3-1/TRBV3-2,.,TRBJ1-2,TGTGCCAGCAGCCCACACAGGGTTACTAACTATGGCTACACCTTC,CASSPHRVTNYGYTF
.,TRBV5-1,.,TRBJ2-1,TGCGCCAGCAGCTTGGGGACAGTCAATGAGCAGTTCTTC,CASSLGTVNEQFF
.,TRBV19,.,TRBJ1-1,TGTGCCAGTAGTATGCCCCCCCACCCACAGGGGAACACTGAAGCTTTCTTT,CASSMPPHPQGNTEAFF
.,TRBV19,.,TRBJ1-2,TGTGCCAGTAGTATATCAGGGTCGCTTGGGAATGGCTACACCTTC,CASSISGSLGNGYTF
.,TRBV5-1,.,TRBJ2-7,TGCGCCAGCAGCCTGGACAGAACCTACGAGCAGTACTTC,CASSLDRTYEQYF
TRBD1,TRBV9,.,TRBJ1-5,TGTGCCAGCAGCGTTGACGACAGGGGGTCGGGGAGGGACCAGCATTTT,CASSVDDRGSGRDQHF